Listed below are T cell receptor beta chains from one sample, sequenced in a study of cytomegalovirus exposure and HLA in healthy donors. The repertoire was sequenced with immunoSEQ multiplex PCR; TCRdb's copy has only in-frame clones and lacks some. This sample has roughly 200,000 clones; roughly 85% occur once, and the top ten carry about 1.5%. Sequencing was done on a sample of PBMCs. These receptors all come from a woman under 30 in good health and CMV-seronegative. Each CDR3 is given with its conserved first and last residue. The D gene is left open where the match is weak. Clone size is stated in some rows and not others, as once, few, many or a class when expanded.

D	J	V	size	DNA	CDR3
TRBD1	TRBJ2-3	TRBV6-5	NA	TGTGCCAGCAGGCCAACAGGGGGCCTCACAGATACGCAGTATTTT	CASRPTGGLTDTQYF
NA	TRBJ1-3	TRBV27	NA	TGTGCCAGCAGTGAGAGACTCGGGGGTGGAAACACCATATATTTT	CASSERLGGGNTIYF
NA	TRBJ1-1	TRBV7-9	NA	TGTTCCAGCAGTCCCGGGCCGACGGGGGGTAACACTGAAGCTTTCTTT	CSSSPGPTGGNTEAFF
NA	TRBJ1-5	TRBV18	NA	TGTGCCAGCTCACCACCGGGGGGGGATGGCAATCAGCCCCAGCATTTT	CASSPPGGDGNQPQHF
TRBD1	TRBJ1-2	TRBV27	NA	TGTGCCAGCAGGGCGACCGACAGGGCTAACTATGGCTACACCTTC	CASRATDRANYGYTF
TRBD2	TRBJ2-1	TRBV7-9	NA	TGTGCCAGCAGTCCAACGGGAGCGGGAGGGGGGGGTGAGCAGTTCTTC	CASSPTGAGGGGEQFF
TRBD2	TRBJ2-7	TRBV5-6	NA	TGTGCCAGCAGCTCCTGGGTGGCTAGCGGGGGTCCCTACGAGCAGTACTTC	CASSSWVASGGPYEQYF
TRBD2	TRBJ2-3	TRBV11-2	NA	TGTGCCAGCAGCCCAGGACTAGCGGGACCAGATACGCAGTATTTT	CASSPGLAGPDTQYF
TRBD1	TRBJ2-2	TRBV6-1	few	TGTGCCAGCAAATACAGGGGGCAGATAATCGGGGAGCTGTTTTTT	CASKYRGQIIGELFF
TRBD2	TRBJ2-2	TRBV7-9	NA	TGTGCCAGCAGCAACCCCGGACTAGCCTCGAACACCGGGGAGCTGTTTTTT	CASSNPGLASNTGELFF
TRBD1	TRBJ1-5	TRBV7-2	NA	TGTGCCAGCAGCTTGTCCGGGACAGGGAACCAGCCCCAGCATTTT	CASSLSGTGNQPQHF
NA	TRBJ2-3	TRBV28	NA	TGTGCCAGCAGTTCCCCTAGCACAGATACGCAGTATTTT	CASSSPSTDTQYF
NA	TRBJ1-4	TRBV21-1	NA	TGTGCCAGCAGCAAACGCTCGGCGTCGACGGGGGTTGACGATGAAAAACTGTTTTTT	CASSKRSASTGVDDEKLFF
TRBD2	TRBJ2-1	TRBV11-2	once	TGTGCCAGCAGGTCCCTAGCGGGAGACTGGCTCTCCTACAATGAGCAGTTCTTC	CASRSLAGDWLSYNEQFF
NA	TRBJ1-1	TRBV7-9	once	TGTGCCAGCAGCTTATATACGAACTTGAACACTGAAGCTTTCTTT	CASSLYTNLNTEAFF
NA	TRBJ1-3	TRBV10-3	NA	TGTGCCATCGAAGGGGGAGGAAACACCATATATTTT	CAIEGGGNTIYF
TRBD1	TRBJ1-1	TRBV7-9	few	TGTGCCAGCAGCCCGACAGGGATCACTGAAGCTTTCTTT	CASSPTGITEAFF
TRBD2	TRBJ2-1	TRBV29-1	NA	TGCAGCGTGGGGGGGGGTCTAGCGGGAGAGGTCGTTGAGCAGTTCTTC	CSVGGGLAGEVVEQFF
TRBD1	TRBJ2-7	TRBV2	few	TGTGCCAGCAGTGAAGGGGGACAGGGCTCCTACGAGCAGTACTTC	CASSEGGQGSYEQYF
NA	TRBJ1-1	TRBV19	NA	TGTGCCAGTAGGGCAGGGAGCGGGGGCACTGAAGCTTTCTTT	CASRAGSGGTEAFF
NA	TRBJ2-5	TRBV30	NA	TGTGCCTGGAGTGTACAAGTCCAGGGGACCCAGTACTTC	CAWSVQVQGTQYF
TRBD2	TRBJ2-3	TRBV4-3	NA	TGCGCCAGCAGCCAAAGAGTCGCTAGCGGGAGCCGTGCAGATACGCAGTATTTT	CASSQRVASGSRADTQYF
NA	TRBJ1-5	TRBV28	NA	TGTGCCAGCGCATGGGGCGGCAATCAGCCCCAGCATTTT	CASAWGGNQPQHF
TRBD1	TRBJ2-3	TRBV6-4	NA	TGTGCCAGCGGGACAGAAGTTAGCACAGATACGCAGTATTTT	CASGTEVSTDTQYF
TRBD2	TRBJ2-5	TRBV6-5	NA	TGTGCCAGCAGACGTGGCGGGAGTGAAGAGACCCAGTACTTC	CASRRGGSEETQYF
NA	TRBJ1-2	TRBV28	NA	TGTGCCAGCGGGGACACTAACTATGGCTACACCTTC	CASGDTNYGYTF
NA	TRBJ1-1	TRBV4-3	NA	TGCGCCAGCAGCCAAGATAGAGGATATAAGACGAACACTGAAGCTTTCTTT	CASSQDRGYKTNTEAFF
TRBD2	TRBJ2-1	TRBV27	NA	TGTGCCAGCAGTTTAGGGGGACTACTCTACGGTGAGCAGTTCTTC	CASSLGGLLYGEQFF
TRBD1	TRBJ1-1	TRBV28	NA	TGTGCCAGCGGGGGACAGGGCTGGCCTGAAGCTTTCTTT	CASGGQGWPEAFF
TRBD2	TRBJ2-1	TRBV6-5	NA	TGTGCCAGCAGTTCTGGGACTAGCGGGAGCGCTTTTCAGTTCTTC	CASSSGTSGSAFQFF
NA	TRBJ2-7	TRBV28	NA	TGTGCCAGCAGTTTTTCCCCCGGGACACCTTCCTACGAGCAGTACTTC	CASSFSPGTPSYEQYF
NA	TRBJ2-3	TRBV2	NA	TGTGCCAGCAGTGATGGGGGAGGTCCTAGCACAGATACGCAGTATTTT	CASSDGGGPSTDTQYF
TRBD1	TRBJ2-1	TRBV29-1	NA	TGCAGCGTTGACTGGACAGGGGGGAGTGAGCAGTTCTTC	CSVDWTGGSEQFF
TRBD1	TRBJ1-1	TRBV6-1	NA	TGTGCCATCAAGAGCCGGGACAGGAACACTGAAGCTTTCTTT	CAIKSRDRNTEAFF
TRBD1	TRBJ2-5	TRBV6-5	once	TGTGCCAGCAGACCCCCGGGTGGGACAGGGCAGACCCAGTACTTC	CASRPPGGTGQTQYF
TRBD1	TRBJ2-3	TRBV15	NA	TGTGCCACCAGCAGAGGTTCGGGACAGGGGGTGGATACGCAGTATTTT	CATSRGSGQGVDTQYF
TRBD1	TRBJ2-7	TRBV4-3	NA	TGCGCCAGCAGCCAGGCTCGGGACAGCTCCTACGAGCAGTACTTC	CASSQARDSSYEQYF
TRBD1	TRBJ1-1	TRBV10-3	few	TGTGCCATCAGTTTGACAGGGATGAACACTGAAGCTTTCTTT	CAISLTGMNTEAFF
NA	TRBJ1-6	TRBV28	NA	TGTGCCAGCAGTTTACAGGGGCTACCCCTCCACTTT	CASSLQGLPLHF
TRBD2	TRBJ2-1	TRBV5-4	NA	TGTGCCAGCAGCCGGACCGGGACTAGGGATAACAATGAGCAGTTCTTC	CASSRTGTRDNNEQFF
NA	TRBJ1-2	TRBV9	NA	TGTGCCAGCAGGACCCAGGGATCGGATGGCTACACCTTC	CASRTQGSDGYTF
TRBD1	TRBJ1-5	TRBV19	few	TGTGCCAGTAGTATAGGCCGACAGGGAGGCCAGCCCCAGCATTTT	CASSIGRQGGQPQHF
TRBD1	TRBJ2-1	TRBV18	NA	TGTGCCAGCTCACCTTACGAAGAGGGGGCCACCTACAATGAGCAGTTCTTC	CASSPYEEGATYNEQFF
TRBD2	TRBJ2-7	TRBV7-2	NA	TGTGCCAGCAGCTCCCGCCCCTCCCCTAGCGGGAGTGTTTACGAGCAGTACTTC	CASSSRPSPSGSVYEQYF
NA	TRBJ1-4	TRBV30	NA	TGTGCCTGGAACGCAGGGAATAATGAAAAACTGTTTTTT	CAWNAGNNEKLFF
TRBD1	TRBJ1-2	TRBV6-5	NA	TGTGCCAGCAGTTACCACAGGGGCACCAACAACTATGGCTACACCTTC	CASSYHRGTNNYGYTF
NA	TRBJ1-5	TRBV28	NA	TGTGCCAGCAGTCGGACATCGAGCAATCAGCCCCAGCATTTT	CASSRTSSNQPQHF
NA	TRBJ1-4	TRBV7-9	NA	TGTGCCAGCAGCTTAGTCGAAGACAGGCAACTGTTTTTT	CASSLVEDRQLFF
TRBD1	TRBJ1-2	TRBV4-1	NA	TGCGCCAGCAGCCAAGATAGGTCCGGGACAGGGAACGGCTACACCTTC	CASSQDRSGTGNGYTF